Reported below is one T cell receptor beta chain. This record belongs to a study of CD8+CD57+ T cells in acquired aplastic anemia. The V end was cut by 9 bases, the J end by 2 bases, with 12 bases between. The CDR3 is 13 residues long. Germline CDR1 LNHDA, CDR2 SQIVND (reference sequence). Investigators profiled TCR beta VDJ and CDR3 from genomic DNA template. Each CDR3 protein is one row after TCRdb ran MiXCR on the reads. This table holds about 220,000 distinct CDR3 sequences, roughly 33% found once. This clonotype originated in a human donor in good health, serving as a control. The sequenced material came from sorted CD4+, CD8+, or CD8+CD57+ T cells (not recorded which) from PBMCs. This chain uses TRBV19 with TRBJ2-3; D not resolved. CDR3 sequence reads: CASGEQTTDTQYF. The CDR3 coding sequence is TGTGCCAGCGGAGAGCAAACCACAGATACGCAGTATTTT.